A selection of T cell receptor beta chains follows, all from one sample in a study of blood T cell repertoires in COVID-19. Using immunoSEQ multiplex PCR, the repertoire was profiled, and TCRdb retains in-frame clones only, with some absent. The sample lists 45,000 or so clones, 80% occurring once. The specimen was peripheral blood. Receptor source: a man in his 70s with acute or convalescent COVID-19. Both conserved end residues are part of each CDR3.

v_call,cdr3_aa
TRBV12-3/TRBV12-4,CASQAQGWKLFF
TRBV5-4,CASSFPTGGRDTQYF
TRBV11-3,CASSLDRGEAFF
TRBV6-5,CASSQTGYEQYF
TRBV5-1,CASSGRDAYGYTF
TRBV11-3,CASSLEEGAKDSPLHF
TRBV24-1,CATSDFVLAGLTDTQYF
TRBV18,CASSPNQGATNEKLFF
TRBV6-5,CASSPLQGWTEAFF
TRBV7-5,CVRSSASGQGAVKDTQYF
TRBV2,CASSEALRGNGYTF
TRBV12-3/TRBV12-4,CASTLGTGKAFF
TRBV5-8,CASSFGTGGAYEAFF
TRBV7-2,CASSPGVAKNIQYF
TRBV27,CASRRLAGGTYEQYF
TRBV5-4,CASSWGGTPGTDTQYF